One TCR beta chain is described in this entry. Its target is unknown. This CDR3 is 16 amino acids long. Between the trimmed V and J ends, which lost 8 bases and 3 bases, there was a span of 21 bases. Per germline, CDR1 MGHRA and CDR2 YSYEKL. The sample belongs to a study of cytomegalovirus exposure and HLA in healthy donors. Overall study findings and caveats: A later analysis linked a missense variant in DCLRE1C to the trimming of TCR beta V and J genes.

60 Vbeta and 13 Jbeta primers were used in PCR. Sequencing was performed with immunoSEQ multiplex PCR; in TCRdb, only in-frame clones are kept and a portion is missing. The table shows 150,000 to 200,000 clones, with 75% to 90% occurring only once. The sample was PBMCs. The source is a boy aged 2 to 9 in good health and CMV-seronegative. The chain joins TRBV4-1 to TRBJ2-3; D perhaps matches TRBD1 (6 bases). This CDR3 is CASGPRDTSLTDTQYF. CDR3 DNA: TGCGCCAGCGGCCCCCGGGACACAAGTCTGACAGATACGCAGTATTTT.